The clone carrying this T cell receptor (beta chain) was picked up a small number of times. The data were obtained in a study of T cells in Graves' hyperthyroidism and ophthalmopathy. RNA transcripts provided the source from which TCR beta CDR3 regions were amplified. The TCR CDR3 was amplified in a first-round RT-PCR using the HTBI primer set. TCRdb reprocessed the multiplex PCR reads with MiXCR, giving one entry per CDR3 protein. This table has 300,000 or so distinct CDR3 sequences, approximately 17% appearing once. The J segment lost 3 bases and the V segment lost 5 bases, leaving 11 bases of the junction unmatched. The CDR3 has 18 amino acids. The germline CDR1 and CDR2 sequences are LGHNA and YSLEER. Enrolled ophthalmopathy patients presented with a Clinical Activity Score of at least 3, a NOSPECS grade of at least 4, and disease duration under 3 months. Together with thyroid ultrasound, orbital computed tomography, serum thyroxine and TRAb, clinical symptoms were used for diagnoses. 9.5 to 10 ml fresh peripheral blood yielded the PBMCs.

This TCR was recovered from an older woman with Graves' ophthalmopathy. The V and J genes are TRBV4-3 and TRBJ2-3, with 13 bases identical to TRBD2. The sample comprised blood. Here the CDR3 reads CASSEGLAGQPRTDTQYF. The CDR3, as DNA: TGCGCCAGCAGCGAGGGACTAGCGGGACAGCCAAGAACAGATACGCAGTATTTT.